This TCR beta chain was observed in a study of beta chain features in type 1 diabetes. Notes on the study in general: Fewer junction insertions and more nucleotide deletions appeared in type 1 diabetes patients. Although PCR might favor shorter templates, it would do so equally in patients and controls. TCRB repertoires of naive, central memory and Treg cells appeared more similar among patients than among healthy donors. Type 1 diabetes patients showed a moderate but significant shortening of TCRB CDR3s in all four CD4+ subsets.

This CDR3 spans 17 amino acids. The germline V gene encodes CDR1 MGHRA and CDR2 YSYEKL. V was cut by 1 base and J by 0 bases, with 10 bases left in between. One heparinised blood draw averaging roughly 120 mL was given by each donor. Every bit of the isolated RNA underwent reverse transcription, so sequencing read expressed TCRB transcripts. Method: immunoSEQ multiplex PCR; TCRdb's copy keeps in-frame clones and lacks some. The sample holds 300,000 to 350,000 clones; 9.3% are singletons and the top ten take about 1%. This clone came up a few times. The antigen remains undetermined. Other nucleotide sequences in the sample specify the same CDR3.

The material sequenced was central memory CD4+ T cells from blood. J is TRBJ2-6 and V is TRBV4-1, with a weak D call TRBD1 (6 bases). The clonotype was recovered from a man aged 25-45 years with type 1 diabetes. In DNA form, the CDR3 reads TGCGCCAGCAGCCAAGGAGAGGGGGTCTCTGGGGCCAACGTCCTGACTTTC. The encoded protein is CASSQGEGVSGANVLTF.